This T cell receptor beta chain was recovered during a study of T cell changes during pregnancy in multiple sclerosis. The germline V and J ends were trimmed by 1 base and 4 bases, with 16 bases remaining between them. Germline assignment: CDR1 MGHRA and CDR2 YSYEKL. CDR3 length: 16 residues. The assay was immunoSEQ multiplex PCR, and TCRdb's table has in-frame clones only and misses some. Among about 40,000 clones listed, roughly 94% were seen once. The source is a female donor with multiple sclerosis, enrolled in a pregnancy study. Source: peripheral blood, taken in the third trimester of pregnancy. The chain has TRBV4-1 and TRBJ2-5, with TRBD1 as a possible D gene (6 bases). The CDR3 reads CASSQAATGNGETQYF. The CDR3 bases are TGCGCCAGCAGCCAAGCAGCAACAGGGAATGGAGAGACCCAGTACTTC.